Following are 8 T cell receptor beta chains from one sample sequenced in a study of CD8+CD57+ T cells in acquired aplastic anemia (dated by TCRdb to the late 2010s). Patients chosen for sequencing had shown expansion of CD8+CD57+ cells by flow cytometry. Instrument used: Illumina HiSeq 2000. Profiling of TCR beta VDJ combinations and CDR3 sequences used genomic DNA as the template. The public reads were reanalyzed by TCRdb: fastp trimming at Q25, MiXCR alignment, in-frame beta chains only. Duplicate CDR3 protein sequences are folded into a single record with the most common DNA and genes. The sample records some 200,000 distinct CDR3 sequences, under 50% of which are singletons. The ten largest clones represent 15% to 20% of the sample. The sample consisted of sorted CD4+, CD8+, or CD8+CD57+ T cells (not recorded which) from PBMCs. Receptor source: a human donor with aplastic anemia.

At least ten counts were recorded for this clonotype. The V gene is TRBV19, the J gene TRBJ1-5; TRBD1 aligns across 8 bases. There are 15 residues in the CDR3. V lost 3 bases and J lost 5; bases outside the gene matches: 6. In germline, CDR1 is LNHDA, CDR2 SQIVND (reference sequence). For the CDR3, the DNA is TGTGCCAGTAGTATTGACAGGGGAGGGGATCAGCCCCAGCATTTT. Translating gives CASSIDRGGDQPQHF.

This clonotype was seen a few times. CDR3 DNA: TGTGCCACCAGCAAACCCACTATTCGGGGGGGAACCTACGAGCAGTACTTC. This gives the protein CATSKPTIRGGTYEQYF. The chain carries TRBV15 and TRBJ2-7, with TRBD2 matching over 8 bases. Trimming removed 4 bases from V and 2 bases from J; junction bases left unmatched: 13. Germline CDR1 is LNHNV and CDR2 is YYDKDF (reference sequence). This CDR3 is 17 amino acids long.

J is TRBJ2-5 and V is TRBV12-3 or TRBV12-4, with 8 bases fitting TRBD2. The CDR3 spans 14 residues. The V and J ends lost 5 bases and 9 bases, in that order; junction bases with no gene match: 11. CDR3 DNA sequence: TGTGCCAGCAGTCGCACCCGGGGGGGCGAGGCCCAGTACTTC. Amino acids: CASSRTRGGEAQYF.

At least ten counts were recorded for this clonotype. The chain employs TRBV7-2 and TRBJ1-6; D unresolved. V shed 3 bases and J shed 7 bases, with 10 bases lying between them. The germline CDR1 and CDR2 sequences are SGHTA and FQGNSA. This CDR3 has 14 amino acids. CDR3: CASSFFHRNSPLHF. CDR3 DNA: TGTGCCAGCAGCTTCTTTCATCGGAATTCACCCCTCCACTTT.

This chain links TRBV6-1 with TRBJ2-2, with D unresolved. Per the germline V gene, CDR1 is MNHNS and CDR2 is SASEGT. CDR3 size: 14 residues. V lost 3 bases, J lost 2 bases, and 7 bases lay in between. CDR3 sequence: CASSEGLNTGELFF. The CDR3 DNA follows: TGTGCCAGCAGTGAGGGTCTTAACACCGGGGAGCTGTTTTTT.

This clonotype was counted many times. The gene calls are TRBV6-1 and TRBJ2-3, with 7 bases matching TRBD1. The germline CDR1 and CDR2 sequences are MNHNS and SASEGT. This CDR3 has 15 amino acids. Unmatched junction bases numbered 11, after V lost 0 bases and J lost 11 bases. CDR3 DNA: TGTGCCAGCAGTGAAGCGGGGACAGTTCACGAGTGGCAGTATTTT. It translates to CASSEAGTVHEWQYF.

The CDR3: CASSEGGTPEGKLFF. The CDR3 nucleotides read TGTGCCAGCAGTGAAGGTGGGACTCCCGAGGGAAAACTGTTTTTT. The genes are TRBV6-1 and TRBJ1-4; D might be TRBD1 (5 bases). Germline CDR1 MNHNS, CDR2 SASEGT. With 1 base removed from V and 10 bases from J, the gap between germline ends came to 16 bases. CDR3 length: 15 amino acids.

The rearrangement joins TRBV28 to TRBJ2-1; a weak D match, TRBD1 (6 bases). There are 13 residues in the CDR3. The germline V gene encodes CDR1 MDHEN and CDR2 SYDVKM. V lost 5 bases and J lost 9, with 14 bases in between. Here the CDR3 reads CASSRTTGIEQFF. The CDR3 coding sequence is TGTGCCAGCAGTCGAACTACAGGGATTGAGCAGTTCTTC.